This T cell receptor (beta chain) appears in the sequencing data of a study of cytotoxic CD8 clonotypes in ibrutinib-treated CLL. Regarding the study as a whole: Pretreatment clonality was elevated relative to age-matched healthy donors and paralleled circulating CD8+ T-cell counts. Under therapy, public clonotypes either contracted or stayed stable, and they were uncommon.

Using immunoSEQ multiplex PCR, the repertoire was profiled, and TCRdb retains in-frame clones only, with some absent. The table has over 120,000 clones, around 80% seen once; the top ten hold 10% to 15%. Genomic DNA for TCR beta libraries, approximately 2.1 micrograms, came from cryopreserved PBMCs. The V end lost 0 bases, the J end lost 0 bases, and 6 bases lay between the germline ends. The CDR3 has 14 amino acids. In germline, CDR1 is MNHEY, CDR2 SVGAGI. Details on this clone: Its target is not known.

V usage is TRBV6-5 and J usage is TRBJ2-7; no firm D call. Sequenced material: PBMCs, taken after 12 months of ibrutinib treatment. This clonotype was obtained from a human donor with chronic lymphocytic leukemia. The CDR3 loop is CASSYSPNSYEQYF. The CDR3 DNA reads as TGTGCCAGCAGTTACTCCCCGAACTCCTACGAGCAGTACTTC.